This T cell receptor (beta chain) was retrieved from a study of identifying expanded T cells in peripheral blood. TCRdb keeps only in-frame clones here, not all; method: immunoSEQ multiplex PCR. The sample carries more than 95,000 clones, roughly 84% recorded once. This CDR3 contains 18 residues. Germline lookup yields CDR1 MGHRA and CDR2 YSYEKL. Trimming removed 3 bases at V and 3 bases at J, with 23 bases between. No infections or other immune events were documented during collection. What was sequenced was blood. The rearrangement joins TRBV4-1 to TRBJ1-2; TRBD1 might be the D (6 bases). This clonotype was sampled from a person aged 18 to 69 in good health. The CDR3 coding sequence is TGCGCCAGCAGCCACATTTTAACAGGGTATCGTAAAGACTATGGCTACACCTTC. It yields the protein CASSHILTGYRKDYGYTF.